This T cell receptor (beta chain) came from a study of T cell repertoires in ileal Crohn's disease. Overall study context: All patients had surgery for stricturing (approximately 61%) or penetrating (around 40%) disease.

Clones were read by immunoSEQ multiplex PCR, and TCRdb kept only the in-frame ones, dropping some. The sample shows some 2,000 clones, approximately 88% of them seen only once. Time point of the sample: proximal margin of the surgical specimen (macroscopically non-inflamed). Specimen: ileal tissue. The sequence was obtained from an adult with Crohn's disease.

In nucleotides, the CDR3 is TGTGCCAGCAGTGAACTAACAGGATTCACTGAAGCTTTCTTT. This sequence encodes CASSELTGFTEAFF. The chain combines TRBV6-1 with TRBJ1-1, with D perhaps matching TRBD1 (5 bases). V shed 2 bases and J shed 4 bases, with 11 bases lying between them. The length of the CDR3 is 14 residues. The germline V gene has CDR1 MNHNS and CDR2 SASEGT.